One and the same sample provided the 5 T cell receptor beta chains below, sequenced in a study of T cells in Graves' hyperthyroidism and ophthalmopathy. RNA transcripts gave rise to amplified TCR beta CDR3 regions. The TCR CDR3 was amplified in a first-round RT-PCR using the HTBI primer set. TCRdb ran MiXCR on the multiplex PCR reads and lists one entry per CDR3 protein. The sample lists more than 95,000 distinct CDR3 sequences; 47% were seen once. The sample was blood. Receptors were obtained from a man in his forties or fifties with Graves' hyperthyroidism.

This clonotype was recorded many times. The V call is TRBV6-6, the J call TRBJ2-5; no clear D. The CDR3 has 11 amino acids. V lost 1 base and J lost 5, with 2 bases in between. The germline gives CDR1 MNHNY, CDR2 SVGAGI (reference sequence). The CDR3 reads CASSYLETQYF. CDR3 DNA: TGTGCCAGCAGTTACTTGGAGACCCAGTACTTC.

This chain connects TRBV30 to TRBJ1-2; 12 bases match TRBD1. The germline V gene encodes CDR1 GTSNPN and CDR2 SVGIG (reference sequence). The CDR3 consists of 16 residues. Germline trimming cut 0 bases from V and 8 bases from J; bases unmatched to any gene: 10. The CDR3 DNA sequence: TGTGCCTGGAGTGTACTCCGGGGACAGGGGGCGCGGGGCTACACCTTC. Translating gives CAWSVLRGQGARGYTF.

V usage is TRBV12-3 or TRBV12-4 and J usage is TRBJ1-6; D not certain. V shed 3 bases and J shed 9 bases, with 12 bases lying between them. The CDR3 covers 14 residues. The chain's CDR3 is CASSFPGVGSPLHF. CDR3 sequence (DNA): TGTGCCAGCAGTTTCCCCGGGGTGGGTTCACCCCTCCACTTT.

J is TRBJ2-5 and V is TRBV20-1; the match to TRBD2 covers 10 bases. The CDR3 totals 15 residues. The germline V gene has CDR1 DFQATT and CDR2 SNEGSKA (reference sequence). V trimming: 0 bases; J trimming: 5 bases; junction bases outside the gene matches: 6. The CDR3 region is CSAREGLTSGETQYF. As DNA, the CDR3 is TGCAGTGCTAGAGAGGGGCTGACTAGCGGGGAGACCCAGTACTTC.

This clonotype has at least ten counts. The chain links TRBV10-2 to TRBJ2-7; 10 nucleotides align to TRBD1. Germline V CDR1 and CDR2: WSHSY, SAAADI. The V segment lost 3 bases and the J segment 4 bases; nucleotides outside the gene matches: 6. The length of the CDR3 is 15 residues. CDR3 in DNA: TGCGCCAGCAGTGAACTGACAGGGGGCGGATACGAGCAGTACTTC. Translation: CASSELTGGGYEQYF.